This T cell receptor beta chain was documented in a study of cytomegalovirus exposure and HLA in healthy donors. The germline V gene encodes CDR1 SGHRS and CDR2 YFSETQ. CDR3 length equals 15 residues. V gave up 3 bases and J gave up 0 bases, with 7 bases separating them. Primers: 60 Vbeta forward and 13 Jbeta reverse. The table came from immunoSEQ multiplex PCR; TCRdb's copy has only in-frame clones and leaves some out. The data contain some 160,000 clones, around three quarters of them singletons. The sequencing sample was made of PBMCs. The V and J genes are TRBV5-1 and TRBJ1-6, with D perhaps matching TRBD1 (5 bases). This TCR came from a man aged 45-60 years in good health and CMV-seropositive. The CDR3 spells CASSWGDSYNSPLHF. CDR3 nucleotides: TGCGCCAGCAGCTGGGGGGACTCCTATAATTCACCCCTCCACTTT.